Listed here are 5 T cell receptor beta chains from one sample, sequenced in a study of T cell repertoires in cytomegalovirus infection. Each CDR3 protein is one row after TCRdb ran MiXCR on the reads. Among about a million distinct CDR3 sequences listed, around 32% were seen once. These receptors are not linked to any known antigen. This material consisted of cultured CD8+ T cells from PBMCs, taken from culture after CMV antigen stimulation. The receptors derive from a human donor in good health (CMV status not recorded). Some clones in this sample may be carry-over from other donors' samples.

The chain employs TRBV15 and TRBJ1-2, with 7 positions matching TRBD1. From germline, CDR1 is LNHNV and CDR2 YYDKDF (reference sequence). The CDR3 has 16 residues. V lost 3 bases, J lost 5 bases, and 12 bases stayed unmatched. The CDR3 loop is CATSSGLVTGYYGYTF. The CDR3 nucleotides are TGTGCCACCAGCAGCGGTTTAGTGACAGGGTATTATGGCTACACCTTC. Variable domain in full (rest from reference TRBV15 and TRBJ1-2): DAMVIQNPRYQVTQFGKPVTLSCSQTLNHNVMYWYQQKSSQAPKLLFHYYDKDFNNEADTPDNFQSRRPNTSFCFLDIRSPGLGDTAMYLCATSSGLVTGYYGYTFGSGTRLTVV.

The chain carries TRBV27 and TRBJ2-5; either TRBD1 or TRBD2 may fit D (6 bases each). The CDR3 runs to 16 residues. V lost 3 bases and J 5 bases, leaving 19 bases between the germline ends. Per the germline V gene, CDR1 is MNHEY and CDR2 is SMNVEV (reference sequence). CDR3 loop: CASSFTLGGEGETQYF. The CDR3 DNA reads as TGTGCCAGCAGTTTCACCCTCGGGGGCGAGGGGGAGACCCAGTACTTC.

This clonotype was observed a handful of times. The gene calls are TRBV2 and TRBJ2-1; 8 bases line up with TRBD2. Germline CDR1 SNHLY, CDR2 FYNNEI. Unmatched junction bases numbered 12, after V lost 5 bases and J lost 6 bases. The CDR3 is made up of 16 amino acids. The CDR3: CASSLPEGGGSNEQFF. In DNA form, the CDR3 reads TGTGCCAGCAGTCTCCCCGAGGGCGGGGGGAGCAATGAGCAGTTCTTC. Looking up the rest from reference TRBV2 and TRBJ2-1 gives the full variable domain: EPEVTQTPSHQVTQMGQEVILRCVPISNHLYFYWYRQILGQKVEFLVSFYNNEISEKSEIFDDQFSVERPDGSNFTLKIRSTKLEDSAMYFCASSLPEGGGSNEQFFGPGTRLTVL.

The CDR3 reads CASSEWGSSYEQYV. Written as DNA, the CDR3 is TGTGCCAGCAGTGAATGGGGCAGTTCCTACGAGCAGTACGTC. The J gene is TRBJ2-7, the V gene TRBV25-1; a weak D match, TRBD1 (5 bases). CDR3 length equals 14 residues. Trimming shortened V by 1 base and J by 1 base, and 8 bases separated the two germline ends. Germline CDR1 MGHDK, CDR2 SYGVNS.

The chain combines TRBV9 with TRBJ1-6, with a possible D match to TRBD1 (5 bases). Germline assignment: CDR1 SGDLS and CDR2 YYNGEE. The CDR3 runs to 15 residues. V gave up 3 bases and J gave up 6 bases, with 13 bases separating them. The CDR3 reads CASSAGDPGNSPLHF. The CDR3 nucleotides are TGTGCCAGCAGCGCGGGGGACCCCGGTAATTCACCCCTCCACTTT. The full variable domain, with the rest looked up from reference TRBV9 and TRBJ1-6, is DSGVTQTPKHLITATGQRVTLRCSPRSGDLSVYWYQQSLDQGLQFLIQYYNGEERAKGNILERFSAQQFPDLHSELNLSSLELGDSALYFCASSAGDPGNSPLHFGNGTRLTVT.